The sequence of this TCR beta chain was determined in a study of blood T cell repertoires in COVID-19. Original processing methods: It was from reference gene primer amplification that nucleated cell counts were estimated. Method: immunoSEQ multiplex PCR; TCRdb's copy keeps in-frame clones and lacks some. D and trimming were read from the DNA, whereas the V and J calls and clone size are those reported in that table. The data contain around 250,000 clones, about 83% of them seen just once; the ten biggest clones take up 9% to 15%. Trimming removed 3 bases from V and 0 bases from J, with 8 bases in between. There are 14 residues in the CDR3. The germline CDR1 and CDR2 sequences are SGHTA and FQGNSA.

This clonotype originated in an elderly man with acute or convalescent COVID-19. Sequenced sample: peripheral blood. The chain uses TRBV7-2 and TRBJ1-1; D is possibly TRBD1 (5 bases). Here the CDR3 reads CASSFGGVNTEAFF. The CDR3 DNA sequence: TGTGCCAGCAGCTTCGGGGGGGTGAACACTGAAGCTTTCTTT.